This T cell receptor (beta chain) is drawn from a study of vaccination and CD4 T cells after COVID-19. About the research overall: Post-COVID samples had a sampling time that fell a median around 93 days after diagnosis (range 35 to 161). General study results and limits: Counts of SARS-CoV-2-reactive clonotypes had a median that went from approximately 21 to 38, a nonsignificant change.

V lost 5 bases and J lost 6; bases outside the gene matches: 2. Germline assignment: CDR1 SGHVS and CDR2 FNYEAQ. CDR3 length: 15 amino acids. The Oncomine TCR Beta short-read assay sequenced DNA from cultured CD4+ T cells. Scientists extracted genomic DNA from CD4+ T cells grown in culture. TCRdb ran MiXCR on the PCR reads and lists one entry per CDR3 protein. The sample carries about 7,300 distinct CDR3 sequences, approximately 34% recorded once. Note on this clonotype: Antigen unknown.

As to treatment: roughly 10-day PBMC culture with coronavirus spike peptide pools or control peptides (ViraFEST assay). According to the study, CD4+ T cells from the unexposed donor were gathered ahead of the COVID-19 pandemic (2011-2018). The sequence came from a human donor in good health. Sample: CD4+ T cells from blood, cultured in vitro. J is TRBJ2-1 and V is TRBV7-6, with TRBD2 matching over 15 bases. CDR3 amino acids: CASSLGLAGGNEQFF. In DNA, the CDR3 is TGTGCCAGCAGCCTGGGACTAGCGGGGGGCAATGAGCAGTTCTTC.